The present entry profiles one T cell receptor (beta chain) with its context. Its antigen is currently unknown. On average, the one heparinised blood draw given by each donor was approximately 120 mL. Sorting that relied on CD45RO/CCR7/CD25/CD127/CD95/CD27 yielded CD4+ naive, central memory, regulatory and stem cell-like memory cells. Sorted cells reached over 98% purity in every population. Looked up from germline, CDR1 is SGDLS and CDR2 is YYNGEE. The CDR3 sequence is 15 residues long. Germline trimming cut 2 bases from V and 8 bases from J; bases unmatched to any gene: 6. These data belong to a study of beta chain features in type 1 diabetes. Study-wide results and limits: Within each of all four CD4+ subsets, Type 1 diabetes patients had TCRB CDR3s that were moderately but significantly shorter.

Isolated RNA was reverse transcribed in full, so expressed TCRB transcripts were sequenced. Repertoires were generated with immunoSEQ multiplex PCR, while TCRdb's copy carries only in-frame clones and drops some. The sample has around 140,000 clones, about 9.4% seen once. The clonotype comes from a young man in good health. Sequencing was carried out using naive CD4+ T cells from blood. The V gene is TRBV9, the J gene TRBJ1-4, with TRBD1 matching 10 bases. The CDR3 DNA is TGTGCCAGCAGCGTGGAGGGACAGGGGAAGGAAAAACTGTTTTTT. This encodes CASSVEGQGKEKLFF.